This T cell receptor beta chain was observed in a study of blood T cells in healthy people across ages. Broader study findings: The fall in TCR beta diversity per million T cells was roughly linear with age.

This clonotype was seen a few times. The target antigen is unknown. CDR3 size: 15 residues. J was trimmed by 5 bases and V by 4 bases; bases with no gene match: 7. Germline CDR1 reads MNHEY; CDR2 reads SVGAGI. Combining a sample-barcoded 5' primer with a J-beta primer mix, a second PCR ran for 7 to 11 cycles. Through a template-switch adaptor with 12 random nucleotides, each cDNA molecule received a tag. One entry per CDR3 protein results from TCRdb running MiXCR on the 5' RACE reads. The sample lists 1.8 million or so distinct CDR3 sequences, about two fifths seen once, with under 30% in the top ten. PBMCs were isolated at a quantity of at least 7 million per sample.

This TCR was sampled from a human donor in good health. The chain couples TRBV6-5 to TRBJ1-5, with 8 bases matching TRBD1. Specimen: blood. CDR3 protein: CASSSIDRGDQPQHF. The CDR3 DNA follows: TGTGCCAGCAGTTCGATCGACAGGGGCGATCAGCCCCAGCATTTT.